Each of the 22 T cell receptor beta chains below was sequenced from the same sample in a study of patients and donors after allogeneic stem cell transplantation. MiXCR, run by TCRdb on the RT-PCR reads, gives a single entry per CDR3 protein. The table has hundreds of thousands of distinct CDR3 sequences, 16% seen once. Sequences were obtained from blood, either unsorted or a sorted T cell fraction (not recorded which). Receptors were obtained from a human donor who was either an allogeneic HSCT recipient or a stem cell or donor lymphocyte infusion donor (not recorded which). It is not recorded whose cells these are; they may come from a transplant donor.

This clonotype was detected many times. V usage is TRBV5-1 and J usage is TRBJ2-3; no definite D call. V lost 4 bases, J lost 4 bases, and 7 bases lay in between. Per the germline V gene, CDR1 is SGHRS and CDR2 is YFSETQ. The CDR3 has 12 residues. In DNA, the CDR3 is TGCGCCAGCAGCGACGGACCAGATACGCAGTATTTT. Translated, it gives CASSDGPDTQYF.

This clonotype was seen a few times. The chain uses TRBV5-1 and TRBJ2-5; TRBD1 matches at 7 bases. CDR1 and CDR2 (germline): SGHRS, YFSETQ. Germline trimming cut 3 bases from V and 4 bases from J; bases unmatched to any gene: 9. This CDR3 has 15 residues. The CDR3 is CASSSTGPTRETQYF. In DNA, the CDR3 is TGCGCCAGCAGCTCGACAGGGCCCACACGAGAGACCCAGTACTTC.

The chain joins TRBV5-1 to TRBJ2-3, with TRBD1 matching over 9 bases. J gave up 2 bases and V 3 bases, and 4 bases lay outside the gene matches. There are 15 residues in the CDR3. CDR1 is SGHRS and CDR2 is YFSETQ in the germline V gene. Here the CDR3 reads CASSSGQGDTDTQYF. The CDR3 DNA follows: TGCGCCAGCAGCTCGGGACAGGGAGACACAGATACGCAGTATTTT.

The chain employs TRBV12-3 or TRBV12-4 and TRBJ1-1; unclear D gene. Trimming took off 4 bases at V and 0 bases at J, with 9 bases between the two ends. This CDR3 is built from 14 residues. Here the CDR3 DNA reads TGTGCCAGCAGTTCGCCGTGGATGAACACTGAAGCTTTCTTT. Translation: CASSSPWMNTEAFF.

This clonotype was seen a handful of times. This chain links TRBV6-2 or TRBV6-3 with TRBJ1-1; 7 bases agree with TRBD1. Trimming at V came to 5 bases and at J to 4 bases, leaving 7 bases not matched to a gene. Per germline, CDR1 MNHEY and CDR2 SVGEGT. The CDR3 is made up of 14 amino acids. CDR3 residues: CASSESTGTTEAFF. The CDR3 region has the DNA TGTGCCAGCAGTGAATCGACAGGGACCACTGAAGCTTTCTTT.

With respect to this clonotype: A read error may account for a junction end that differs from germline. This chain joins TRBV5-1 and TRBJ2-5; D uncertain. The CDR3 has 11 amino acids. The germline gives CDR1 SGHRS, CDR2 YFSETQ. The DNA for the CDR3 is TGCGCCAGCAGCTTATCCGAGACCCTGTACTTC. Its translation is CASSLSETLYF.

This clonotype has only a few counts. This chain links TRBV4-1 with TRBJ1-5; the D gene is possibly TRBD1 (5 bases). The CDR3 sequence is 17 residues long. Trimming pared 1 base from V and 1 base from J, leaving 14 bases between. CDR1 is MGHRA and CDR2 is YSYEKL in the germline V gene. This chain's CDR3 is CASSQGLWGKSNQPQHF. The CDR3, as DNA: TGCGCCAGCAGCCAAGGGCTTTGGGGGAAGAGCAATCAGCCCCAGCATTTT.

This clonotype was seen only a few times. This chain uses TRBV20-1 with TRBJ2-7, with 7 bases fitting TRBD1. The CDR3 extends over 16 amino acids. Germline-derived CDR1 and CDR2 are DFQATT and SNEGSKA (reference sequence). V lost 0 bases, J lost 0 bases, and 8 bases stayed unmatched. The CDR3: CSARDLQGVGSYEQYF. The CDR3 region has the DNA TGCAGTGCTAGAGATCTCCAGGGGGTAGGCTCCTACGAGCAGTACTTC.

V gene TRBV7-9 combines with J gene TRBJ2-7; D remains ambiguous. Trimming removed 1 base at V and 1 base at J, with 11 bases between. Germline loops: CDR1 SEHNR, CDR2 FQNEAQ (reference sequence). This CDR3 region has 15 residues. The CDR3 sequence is CASSLVAGPSYEQYF. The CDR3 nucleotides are TGTGCCAGCAGCTTAGTAGCCGGGCCGTCCTACGAGCAGTACTTC.

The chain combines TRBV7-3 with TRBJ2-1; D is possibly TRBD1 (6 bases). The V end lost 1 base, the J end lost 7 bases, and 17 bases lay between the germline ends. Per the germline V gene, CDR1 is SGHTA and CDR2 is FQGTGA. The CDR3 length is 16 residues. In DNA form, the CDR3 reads TGTGCCAGCAGCTTAATGGGTCCAGGGGCGAGGAATGAGCAGTTCTTC. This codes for CASSLMGPGARNEQFF.

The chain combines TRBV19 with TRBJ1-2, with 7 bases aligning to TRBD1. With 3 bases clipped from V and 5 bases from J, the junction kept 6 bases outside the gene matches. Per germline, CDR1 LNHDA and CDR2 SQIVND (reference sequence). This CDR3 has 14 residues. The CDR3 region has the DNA TGTGCCAGTAGTATCGAGGGGACAGCATATGGCTACACCTTC. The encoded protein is CASSIEGTAYGYTF.

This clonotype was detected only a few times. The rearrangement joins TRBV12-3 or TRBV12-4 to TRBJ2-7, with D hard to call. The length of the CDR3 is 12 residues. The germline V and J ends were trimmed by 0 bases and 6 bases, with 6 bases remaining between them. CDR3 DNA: TGTGCCAGCAGTTTAGCGGTGGCCGAGCAGTACTTC. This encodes CASSLAVAEQYF.

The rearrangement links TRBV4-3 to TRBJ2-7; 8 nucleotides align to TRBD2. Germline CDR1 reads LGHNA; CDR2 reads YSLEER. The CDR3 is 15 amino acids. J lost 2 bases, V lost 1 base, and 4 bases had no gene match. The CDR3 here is CASSQGTSWTYEQYF. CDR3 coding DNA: TGCGCCAGCAGCCAAGGGACTAGCTGGACCTACGAGCAGTACTTC.

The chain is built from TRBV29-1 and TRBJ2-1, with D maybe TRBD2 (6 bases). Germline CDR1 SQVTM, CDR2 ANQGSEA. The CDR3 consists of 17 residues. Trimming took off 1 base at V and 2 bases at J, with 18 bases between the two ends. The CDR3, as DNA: TGCAGCGTTGAAGCGGGAGATACTGGACCCACCTACAATGAGCAGTTCTTC. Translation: CSVEAGDTGPTYNEQFF.

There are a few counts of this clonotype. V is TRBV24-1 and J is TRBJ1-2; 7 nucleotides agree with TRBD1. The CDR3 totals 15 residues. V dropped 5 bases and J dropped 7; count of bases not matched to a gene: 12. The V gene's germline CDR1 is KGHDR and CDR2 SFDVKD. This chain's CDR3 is CATSAPKGAGSGYTF. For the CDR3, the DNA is TGTGCCACCAGTGCCCCTAAGGGGGCGGGATCTGGCTACACCTTC.

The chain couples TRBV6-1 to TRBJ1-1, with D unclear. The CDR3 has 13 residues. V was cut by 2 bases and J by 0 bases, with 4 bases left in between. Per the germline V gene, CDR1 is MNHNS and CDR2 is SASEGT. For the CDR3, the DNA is TGTGCCAGCAGTGAATGGATGAACACTGAAGCTTTCTTT. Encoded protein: CASSEWMNTEAFF.

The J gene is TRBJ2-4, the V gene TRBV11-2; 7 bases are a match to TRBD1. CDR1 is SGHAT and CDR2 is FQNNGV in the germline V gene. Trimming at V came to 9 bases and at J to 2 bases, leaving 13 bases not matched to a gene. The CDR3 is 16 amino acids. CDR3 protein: CARSKLQGTSKNIQYF. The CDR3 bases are TGTGCCAGGAGCAAACTACAGGGGACGTCCAAAAACATTCAGTACTTC. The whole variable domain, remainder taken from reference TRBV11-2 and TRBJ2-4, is EAGVAQSPRYKIIEKRQSVAFWCNPISGHATLYWYQQILGQGPKLLIQFQNNGVVDDSQLPKDRFSAERLKGVDSTLKIQPAKLEDSAVYLCARSKLQGTSKNIQYFGAGTRLSVL.

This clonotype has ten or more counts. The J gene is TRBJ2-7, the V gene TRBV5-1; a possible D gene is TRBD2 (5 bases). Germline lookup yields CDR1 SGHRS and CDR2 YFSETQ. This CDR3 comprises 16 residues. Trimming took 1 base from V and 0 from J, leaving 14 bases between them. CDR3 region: CASSLLPGTNSYEQYF. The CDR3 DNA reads TGCGCCAGCAGCTTGCTCCCGGGAACCAACTCCTACGAGCAGTACTTC.

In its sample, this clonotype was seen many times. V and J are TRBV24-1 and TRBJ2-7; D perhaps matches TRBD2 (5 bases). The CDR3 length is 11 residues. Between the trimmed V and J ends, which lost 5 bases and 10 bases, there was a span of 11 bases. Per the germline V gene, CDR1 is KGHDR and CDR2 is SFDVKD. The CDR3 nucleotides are TGTGCCACCAGTGCGGCGGGCCTTCAGTACTTC. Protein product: CATSAAGLQYF.

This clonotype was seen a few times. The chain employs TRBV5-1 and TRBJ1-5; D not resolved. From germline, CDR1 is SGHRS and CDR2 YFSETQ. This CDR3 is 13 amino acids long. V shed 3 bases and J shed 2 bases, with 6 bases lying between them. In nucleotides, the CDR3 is TGCGCCAGCAGCTGGGCGGGCAATCAGCCCCAGCATTTT. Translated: CASSWAGNQPQHF. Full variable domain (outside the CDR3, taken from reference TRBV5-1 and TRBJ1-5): KAGVTQTPRYLIKTRGQQVTLSCSPISGHRSVSWYQQTPGQGLQFLFEYFSETQRNKGNFPGRFSGRQFSNSRSEMNVSTLELGDSALYLCASSWAGNQPQHFGDGTRLSIL.

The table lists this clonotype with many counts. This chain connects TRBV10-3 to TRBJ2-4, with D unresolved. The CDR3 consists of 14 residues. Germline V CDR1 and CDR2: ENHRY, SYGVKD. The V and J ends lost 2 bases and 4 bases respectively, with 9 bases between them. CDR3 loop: CAISEDRAKNIQYF. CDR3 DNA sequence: TGTGCCATCAGTGAGGATAGGGCTAAAAACATTCAGTACTTC.

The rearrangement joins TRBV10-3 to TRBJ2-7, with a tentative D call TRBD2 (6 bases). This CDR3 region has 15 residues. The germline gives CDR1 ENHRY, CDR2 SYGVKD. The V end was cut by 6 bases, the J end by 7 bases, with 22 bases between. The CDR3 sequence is CAIRAGLSRYGEQYF. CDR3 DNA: TGTGCCATCAGGGCGGGACTCTCGAGGTATGGGGAGCAGTACTTC.